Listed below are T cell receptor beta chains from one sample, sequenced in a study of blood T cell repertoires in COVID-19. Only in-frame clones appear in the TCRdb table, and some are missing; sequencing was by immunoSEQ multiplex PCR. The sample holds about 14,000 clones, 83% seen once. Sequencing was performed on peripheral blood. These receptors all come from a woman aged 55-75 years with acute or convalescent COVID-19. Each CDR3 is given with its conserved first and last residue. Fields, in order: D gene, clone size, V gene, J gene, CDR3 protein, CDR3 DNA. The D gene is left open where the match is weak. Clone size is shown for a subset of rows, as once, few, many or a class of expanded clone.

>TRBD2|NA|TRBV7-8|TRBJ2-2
CASSSLAGGQDGELFF
TGTGCCAGCAGCTCACTAGCGGGGGGGCAAGACGGGGAGCTGTTTTTT
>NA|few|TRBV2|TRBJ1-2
CASRARGGSPYGYTF
TGTGCCAGCAGAGCCCGTGGGGGGTCCCCCTATGGCTACACCTTC
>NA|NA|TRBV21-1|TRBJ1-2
CASSSHMGGEGYGYTF
TGTGCCAGCAGCTCCCATATGGGGGGGGAGGGCTATGGCTACACCTTC
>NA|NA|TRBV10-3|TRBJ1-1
CAISESIGGVGTEAFF
TGTGCCATCAGTGAGTCGATAGGGGGGGTCGGCACTGAAGCTTTCTTT
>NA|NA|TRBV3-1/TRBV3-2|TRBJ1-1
CASSQGGSVMNTEAFF
TGTGCCAGCAGCCAAGGAGGTTCAGTCATGAACACTGAAGCTTTCTTT
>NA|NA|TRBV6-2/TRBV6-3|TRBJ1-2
CASSYEGVGGYTF
TGTGCCAGCAGTTACGAGGGGGTCGGTGGCTACACCTTC
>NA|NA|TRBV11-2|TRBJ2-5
CASSFGQGNQETQYF
TGTGCCAGCAGCTTCGGTCAGGGGAACCAAGAGACCCAGTACTTC
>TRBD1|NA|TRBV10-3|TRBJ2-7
CAPTGAQLSDEQYF
TGTGCCCCCACAGGGGCGCAACTCTCCGACGAGCAGTACTTC
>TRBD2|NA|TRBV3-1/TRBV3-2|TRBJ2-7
CASSPRLAFTFEQYF
TGTGCCAGCAGCCCCCGACTAGCGTTCACTTTCGAGCAGTACTTC
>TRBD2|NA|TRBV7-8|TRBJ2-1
CASLATGLENNEQFF
TGTGCCAGCCTCGCTACGGGACTAGAGAACAATGAGCAGTTCTTC
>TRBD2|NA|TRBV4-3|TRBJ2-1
CASSQKLANRIGGAGEQFF
TGCGCCAGCAGCCAAAAACTAGCGAATAGAATAGGTGGGGCCGGTGAGCAGTTCTTC
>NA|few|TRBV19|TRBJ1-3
CASSTTLRSSSGNTIYF
TGTGCCAGTAGTACCACCTTGAGATCGAGCTCTGGAAACACCATATATTTT